This is a list of T cell receptor beta chains from one sample in a study of T cell repertoires in cytomegalovirus infection. One entry per CDR3 protein results from TCRdb running MiXCR on the reads. The data contain just under 550,000 distinct CDR3 sequences, around a quarter of them singletons. The sample comprised PBMCs. These receptor sequences come from a human donor in good health (CMV status not recorded). Some clones in this sample may be carry-over from other donors' samples. CDR3s include the opening cysteine and the closing phenylalanine or tryptophan. Fields, in order: D gene, clone size, J gene, V gene, CDR3 protein, CDR3 DNA. D genes are given only for firm matches. Only part of the rows carry a size: once, few, many, or a class if the clone is expanded.

>.|few|TRBJ2-2|TRBV19
CASSTRAGLNTGELFF
TGTGCCAGTAGTACCCGGGCAGGGCTGAACACCGGGGAGCTGTTTTTT
>.|few|TRBJ2-2|TRBV12-3/TRBV12-4
CASRRRGRQNTGELFF
TGTGCCAGCAGGCGGAGAGGCAGGCAGAACACCGGGGAGCTGTTTTTT
>.|few|TRBJ1-2|TRBV7-9
CASSFSLSPNYGYTF
TGTGCCAGCAGCTTCAGTCTATCGCCGAACTATGGCTACACCTTC
>.|many|TRBJ1-2|TRBV7-2
CASSDRHLRGYTF
TGTGCCAGCAGCGATCGACATTTACGAGGCTACACCTTC
>TRBD2|.|TRBJ2-1|TRBV7-8
CASSPGGRADYNEQFF
TGTGCCAGCAGCCCGGGGGGGCGGGCCGACTACAATGAGCAGTTCTTC
>.|few|TRBJ1-1|TRBV5-1
CASSLTLAANTEAFF
TGCGCCAGCAGCTTGACTTTGGCCGCTAACACTGAAGCTTTCTTT
>TRBD1|.|TRBJ2-4|TRBV2
CASGSGGTAKNIQYF
TGTGCCAGCGGATCAGGGGGCACGGCCAAAAACATTCAGTACTTC
>.|many|TRBJ2-6|TRBV6-2/TRBV6-3
CASSGSGANVLTF
TGTGCCAGCTCAGGATCCGGGGCCAACGTCCTGACTTTC
>.|few|TRBJ1-1|TRBV30
CAWRTGFTEAFF
TGTGCCTGGAGAACAGGGTTCACTGAAGCTTTCTTT
>TRBD1|.|TRBJ1-3|TRBV6-6
CASSPQGALGNTIYF
TGTGCCAGCAGCCCACAGGGGGCGCTTGGAAACACCATATATTTT
>.|many|TRBJ2-1|TRBV7-2
CASSLGIGASYNEQFF
TGTGCCAGCAGCTTAGGGATTGGGGCCTCCTACAATGAGCAGTTCTTC
>TRBD2|few|TRBJ2-2|TRBV4-3
CASSQDPNASGRRPGELFF
TGCGCCAGCAGCCAAGATCCAAATGCTAGCGGGAGAAGGCCCGGGGAGCTGTTTTTT
>.|.|TRBJ2-3|TRBV6-2/TRBV6-3
CASTLPGPHTQYF
TGTGCCAGCACCCTTCCGGGACCTCATACGCAGTATTTT
>TRBD1|few|TRBJ2-2|TRBV6-1
CASNRDRGDTGELFF
TGTGCCAGCAACAGGGACAGGGGTGACACCGGGGAGCTGTTTTTT
>.|.|TRBJ1-2|TRBV5-1
CASSLVTGNYGYTF
TGCGCCAGCAGCTTGGTAACAGGGAACTATGGCTACACCTTC
>TRBD2|many|TRBJ2-3|TRBV24-1
CATSDPLAGGGDTQYF
TGTGCCACCAGTGATCCACTAGCGGGTGGCGGAGATACGCAGTATTTT